This T cell receptor (beta chain) was recovered during a study of T-cell reconstitution after alpha-beta-depleted transplantation in children. General observations from the study: In patients about two months after transplant, alpha-beta T cells reportedly arose from several hundred expanded graft clones. Surviving recipient T cells and thymic progenitors produced the high day-60 TCRbeta diversity seen in some patients. A year had passed since transplant, and T-cell counts and diversity by then came mostly from newly produced T cells.

This clonotype showed up many times. Its antigen is as yet unknown. The authors prepared the TCRbeta library with unique molecular identifiers. TCRdb independently ran MiXCR on the PCR reads; one entry per CDR3 protein. The sample carries over 450,000 distinct CDR3 sequences, roughly a tenth recorded once. Looked up from germline, CDR1 is MNHEY and CDR2 is SVGEGT. The V segment lost 5 bases and the J segment 5 bases; nucleotides outside the gene matches: 9. This CDR3 has 16 residues. The source is a child aged 2 to 15 with inherited bone marrow failure, due to receive a stem cell transplant. This chain connects TRBV6-2 or TRBV6-3 to TRBJ2-2; 9 positions agree with TRBD1. The material sequenced was PBMCs, taken before TCRalphabeta/CD19-depleted stem cell transplant. The chain's CDR3 is CASSGRTGEETGELFF. CDR3 sequence (DNA): TGTGCCAGCAGTGGACGGACAGGGGAGGAGACCGGGGAGCTGTTTTTT.